This TCR beta chain was identified in a study of blood T cell repertoires in COVID-19. This clone appeared once. Germline lookup yields CDR1 MNHNY and CDR2 SVGAGI (reference sequence). The CDR3 is 15 amino acids. The trim removed 2 bases at V and 2 bases at J, leaving 3 bases unmatched. TCRdb's table, derived via immunoSEQ multiplex PCR, lists solely in-frame clones and lacks some. The sample has over 200,000 clones, about 89% seen once. This chain links TRBV6-6 with TRBJ1-5, with 7 bases fitting TRBD1. The sequence derives from a woman between 35 and 50 years old with acute or convalescent COVID-19. Sample: peripheral blood. This chain's CDR3 is CASSYVQGGNQPQHF. The CDR3 region has the DNA TGTGCCAGCAGTTACGTCCAGGGGGGCAATCAGCCCCAGCATTTT.